Shown below are 20 T cell receptor beta chains from a single sample sequenced in a study of PD-1 blockade in classical Hodgkin lymphoma (TCRdb year 2020). Library construction relied on the immunoSEQ multiplex PCR assay. The immuneACCESS repertoire file appears here via TCRdb, limited to in-frame rearrangements. These files lack a portion of the clones; in checked studies, under half of the deficit traces to unresolved V genes, and the cause of the others is not known. The sample table shows 80,000 to 100,000 clones, and approximately 94% are seen once. The top ten clones comprise under 2% of the sample. Reading the label with the study, this specimen's time point is: cycle 4 day 1 (C4D1), after 5 to 7 weeks of nivolumab. Every trial patient had relapsed following autologous stem cell transplantation, and prior brentuximab vedotin exposure was what differed among cohorts A, B and C. The sample was peripheral blood mononuclear cells (PBMCs), taken before the fourth cycle of nivolumab. The receptors originated from a human donor with classical Hodgkin lymphoma.

V and J are TRBV5-6 and TRBJ1-1; D gene uncertain. CDR1 and CDR2 (germline): SGHDT, YYEEEE. This CDR3 is 13 amino acids long. Trimming removed 2 bases from V and 5 bases from J, with 10 bases in between. CDR3 nucleotides: TGTGCCAGCAGCTTCGAACCCAGGACTGAAGCTTTCTTT. It yields the protein CASSFEPRTEAFF.

This rearrangement joins TRBV4-1 to TRBJ2-5; D assignment may be TRBD1 or TRBD2 (5 bases each). The germline V gene has CDR1 MGHRA and CDR2 YSYEKL. This CDR3 has 16 amino acids. Trimming stripped 2 bases from V and 5 bases from J, with 18 bases between. The CDR3 coding sequence is TGCGCCAGCAGCCAATCTGGGACGGCTCGAGGGGAGACCCAGTACTTC. It codes for CASSQSGTARGETQYF.

The chain joins TRBV2 to TRBJ1-5, with D perhaps TRBD1 (6 bases). The CDR3 totals 13 residues. V was pared by 3 bases and J by 5 bases, with 8 bases between. Germline V CDR1 and CDR2: SNHLY, FYNNEI. The CDR3 reads CASSEGGHQPQHF. CDR3 nucleotide sequence: TGTGCCAGCAGTGAGGGGGGGCATCAGCCCCAGCATTTT.

In its sample, this clone was seen once. J is TRBJ1-2 and V is TRBV28, with D tentatively TRBD1 (6 bases). Trimming pared 6 bases from V and 7 bases from J, leaving 12 bases between. The germline V gene has CDR1 MDHEN and CDR2 SYDVKM. There are 12 residues in the CDR3. CDR3 region: CASRDRWGGYTF. The CDR3 nucleotides are TGTGCCAGCAGAGACAGGTGGGGTGGCTACACCTTC.

V gene TRBV5-1 combines with J gene TRBJ2-3; D call uncertain. The CDR3 has 14 amino acids. CDR1 is SGHRS, CDR2 YFSETQ, per germline. V gave up 4 bases and J gave up 4 bases, with 13 bases separating them. The CDR3 here is CASSTYRRADTQYF. In nucleotides, the CDR3 is TGCGCCAGCAGCACTTACCGGCGAGCAGATACGCAGTATTTT.

The J gene is TRBJ2-1, the V gene TRBV5-1; D remains ambiguous. CDR3 size: 16 residues. The germline gives CDR1 SGHRS, CDR2 YFSETQ. V gave up 0 bases and J gave up 0 bases, with 10 bases separating them. The CDR3 spells CASSLGPYSSYNEQFF. CDR3 bases: TGCGCCAGCAGCTTGGGACCTTACAGCTCCTACAATGAGCAGTTCTTC.

The genes are TRBV5-1 and TRBJ2-1; D gene ambiguous. Germline values: CDR1 SGHRS, CDR2 YFSETQ. V lost 0 bases, J lost 0 bases, and 16 bases lay in between. The length of the CDR3 is 18 residues. DNA for the CDR3: TGCGCCAGCAGCTTGGTTTCTCCTCTCCGTAGCTCCTACAATGAGCAGTTCTTC. It translates to CASSLVSPLRSSYNEQFF.

V is TRBV5-4 and J is TRBJ2-1, with D perhaps TRBD1 (5 bases). V was pared by 0 bases and J by 10 bases, with 14 bases between. The CDR3 loop spans 14 amino acids. The germline V gene encodes CDR1 SGHNT and CDR2 YYREEE (reference sequence). CDR3 coding DNA: TGTGCCAGCAGCTTGGGTCAGGGTGGGAAGGAGCAGTTCTTC. Translated: CASSLGQGGKEQFF.

This chain uses TRBV6-6 with TRBJ2-3; the match to TRBD2 covers 7 bases. Germline CDR1 MNHNY, CDR2 SVGAGI (reference sequence). The CDR3 is made up of 14 amino acids. Germline trimming cut 6 bases from V and 2 bases from J; bases unmatched to any gene: 5. In nucleotides, the CDR3 is TGTGCCAGCAGGGAGCGGGACCTCACAGATACGCAGTATTTT. Amino acids: CASRERDLTDTQYF.

This clone was detected only once. The V call is TRBV7-6, the J call TRBJ2-7, with a weak D call TRBD2 (6 bases). With 4 bases removed from V and 4 bases from J, the gap between germline ends came to 17 bases. In germline, CDR1 is SGHVS, CDR2 FNYEAQ. CDR3 length: 15 residues. Here the CDR3 DNA reads TGTGCCAGCAGCTGGGGTAGCGGCGCTTCTTACGAGCAGTACTTC. Protein: CASSWGSGASYEQYF.

This clone was detected a few times. V and J are TRBV19 and TRBJ1-5, with D perhaps matching TRBD1 (5 bases). The CDR3 covers 14 residues. Germline assignment: CDR1 LNHDA and CDR2 SQIVND (reference sequence). The V gene lost 3 bases and the J gene lost 7 bases, with 13 bases spanning the gap. In nucleotides, the CDR3 is TGTGCCAGTAGTATCCAGGGAAGGGGACAGCCCCAGCATTTT. It specifies CASSIQGRGQPQHF. Using reference TRBV19 and TRBJ1-5 for the parts outside the CDR3, the full variable domain is DGGITQSPKYLFRKEGQNVTLSCEQNLNHDAMYWYRQDPGQGLRLIYYSQIVNDFQKGDIAEGYSVSREKKESFPLTVTSAQKNPTAFYLCASSIQGRGQPQHFGDGTRLSIL.

The V and J genes are TRBV2 and TRBJ1-2, with TRBD1 matching over 9 bases. From germline, CDR1 is SNHLY and CDR2 FYNNEI. The CDR3 spans 14 residues. With 6 bases clipped from V and 4 bases from J, the junction kept 6 bases outside the gene matches. The CDR3 loop reads CASSRDRVGYGYTF. CDR3 nucleotide sequence: TGTGCCAGCAGCCGGGACAGGGTTGGCTATGGCTACACCTTC.

V and J are TRBV6-5 and TRBJ1-3; D call uncertain. The CDR3 runs 15 residues. CDR1 and CDR2 from the germline V gene are MNHEY and SVGAGI. Deletions cut 7 bases from V and 0 bases from J, with 13 bases between. The CDR3 bases are TGTGCCAGCACTCCCTCAGGAGTCTCTGGAAACACCATATATTTT. The encoded protein is CASTPSGVSGNTIYF.

The V gene is TRBV4-1, the J gene TRBJ2-5, with D possibly matching TRBD1 (6 bases). Germline V gene sequence: CDR1 MGHRA, CDR2 YSYEKL. V lost 5 bases and J 2 bases, leaving 18 bases between the germline ends. The CDR3 runs 16 residues. The DNA for the CDR3 is TGCGCCAGCAGCTTAAGACAGGCCTTCGGGCAAGAGACCCAGTACTTC. This codes for CASSLRQAFGQETQYF.

The chain recombines TRBV11-3 with TRBJ2-2; the match to TRBD2 covers 7 bases. The trim removed 5 bases at V and 7 bases at J, leaving 13 bases unmatched. CDR1 is SGHNT, CDR2 YENEEA, per germline. CDR3 length: 16 residues. The CDR3 loop is CASSQKSPREGGELFF. CDR3 in DNA: TGTGCCAGCAGCCAAAAATCCCCCAGGGAGGGCGGGGAGCTGTTTTTT. Looking up the rest from reference TRBV11-3 and TRBJ2-2 gives the full variable domain: EAGVVQSPRYKIIEKKQPVAFWCNPISGHNTLYWYLQNLGQGPELLIRYENEEAVDDSQLPKDRFSAERLKGVDSTLKIQPAELGDSAVYLCASSQKSPREGGELFFGEGSRLTVL.

The chain couples TRBV7-2 to TRBJ1-1; D is unresolved. The CDR3 spans 12 residues. The V and J ends lost 6 bases and 10 bases respectively, with 15 bases between them. Germline CDR1 is SGHTA and CDR2 is FQGNSA. CDR3 in DNA: TGTGCCAGCAGAGGGCCCTCTTCGAGAGCTTTCTTT. It is translated as CASRGPSSRAFF.

The CDR3 spells CASSLGNYEQYF. The DNA for the CDR3 is TGCGCCAGCAGCTTGGGGAACTACGAGCAGTACTTC. This sequence joins TRBV5-1 and TRBJ2-7; D unresolved. The V gene's germline CDR1 is SGHRS and CDR2 YFSETQ. Trimming took off 0 bases at V and 3 bases at J, with 4 bases between the two ends. The CDR3 consists of 12 residues.

CDR3 DNA sequence: TGTGCCAGTAGAACACAGGACAAGGGTCAGGAGACCCAGTACTTC. This codes for CASRTQDKGQETQYF. The chain carries TRBV28 and TRBJ2-5, with D perhaps matching TRBD1 (5 bases). Germline loops: CDR1 MDHEN, CDR2 SYDVKM. The CDR3 is made up of 15 amino acids. The V end was cut by 9 bases, the J end by 5 bases, with 22 bases between.

The chain carries TRBV7-9 and TRBJ1-1; D may be TRBD1 (6 bases). Germline CDR1 reads SEHNR; CDR2 reads FQNEAQ (reference sequence). Trimming took 0 bases from V and 0 from J, leaving 14 bases between them. This CDR3 is built from 17 residues. CDR3 bases: TGTGCCAGCAGCTTAGCGGGACTAAGGGGGTTGAACACTGAAGCTTTCTTT. It is translated as CASSLAGLRGLNTEAFF. Filled out from reference TRBV7-9 and TRBJ1-1, the complete variable domain reads DTGVSQNPRHKITKRGQNVTFRCDPISEHNRLYWYRQTLGQGPEFLTYFQNEAQLEKSRLLSDRFSAERPKGSFSTLEIQRTEQGDSAMYLCASSLAGLRGLNTEAFFGQGTRLTVV.

V is TRBV9 and J is TRBJ2-7; D might be TRBD1 (7 bases). V lost 3 bases and J lost 0, with 10 bases in between. CDR3 length equals 14 residues. CDR1 SGDLS and CDR2 YYNGEE come from the germline V gene. This chain's CDR3 is CASSGRDSSYEQYF. CDR3 coding DNA: TGTGCCAGCAGCGGGCGGGACAGCTCCTACGAGCAGTACTTC.